This note documents a single TCR beta chain sequence. Its cognate antigen is unknown. The junction and the germline gene differ at one end; a read error may be behind it. This sample is part of a study of cytomegalovirus exposure and HLA in healthy donors. Study observations and caveats: A later examination showed that TCR association rates differed by HLA locus, with DRB1 most and HLA-C fewest. Per published accounts, TCR beta sequences correctly predicted the HLA-A and HLA-B alleles of most subjects. One cluster of highly shared sequence variants probably arose as a sequencing artifact. Most sequenced TCRs were rare (though some public TCRs occurred in many donors).

The primer mix had 60 Vbeta and 13 Jbeta primers. Some clones are missing from TCRdb's copy, which holds only in-frame ones; the method was immunoSEQ multiplex PCR. The sample has roughly 20,000 clones, about 80% seen once. This CDR3 region has 16 residues. Looked up from germline, CDR1 is LNHDA and CDR2 is SQIVND (reference sequence). The sequencing sample was made of PBMCs. The sequence derives from a man between 60 and 75 years old in good health and CMV-seronegative. This chain uses TRBV19 with TRBJ1-1, with 10 bases aligning to TRBD1. CDR3 protein: CARSPRDRGMNTEAFF. The CDR3, as DNA: TGTGCCCGTAGTCCCCGGGACAGGGGTATGAACACTGAAGCTTTCTTT.